The sequence of this T cell receptor beta chain was determined in a study of blood T cell repertoires in COVID-19. Background on the study: Sources were T cells, B-cell-depleted T cells, or PBMCs; the material itself was cDNA or gDNA.

The CDR3 loop spans 16 amino acids. Germline assignment: CDR1 SGDLS and CDR2 YYNGEE. The V end lost 0 bases, the J end lost 1 base, and 12 bases lay between the germline ends. The table came from immunoSEQ multiplex PCR; TCRdb's copy has only in-frame clones and leaves some out. The table has 200,000 to 250,000 clones, 75% to 90% seen once; the top ten hold approximately 4%. This chain connects TRBV9 to TRBJ2-3, with D possibly matching TRBD1 (6 bases). The sequence came from a woman in her 30s who had been exposed to COVID-19. The sample comprised PBMCs or T cells enriched from blood (not recorded which). CDR3 nucleotide sequence: TGTGCCAGCAGCGTAGTTCCACAGGGCCGCACAGATACGCAGTATTTT. This encodes CASSVVPQGRTDTQYF.